The clone carrying this TCR beta chain was detected many times. Its antigen remains unknown. These data originate in a study of regulatory T cells in long-lasting Graves disease. General study findings and limits: Accuracy might have suffered from few samples.

This CDR3 is built from 13 residues. The V end lost 6 bases, the J end lost 7 bases, and 15 bases lay between the germline ends. Germline V gives CDR1 MDHEN, CDR2 SYDVKM. Time point specified: persistent/refractory GD, antithyroid drugs over 5 years with positive TRAb. Following extraction of RNA from PBMCs, that RNA was used to make the TCR library. In Xi'an, China, an endocrinology department was the source of patients. The EDTA tubes were filled with approximately 10 milliliters of drawn peripheral blood. Libraries of TCR beta came from iRepertoire HTBI primers plus Arm-PCR of CDR3 regions. One entry per CDR3 protein, called by TCRdb with MiXCR from the multiplex PCR reads. The sample has fewer than 450,000 distinct CDR3 sequences, around a quarter seen once.

V usage is TRBV28 and J usage is TRBJ1-2, with a possible D match to TRBD1 (6 bases). The sequenced sample was peripheral blood mononuclear cells (PBMCs), obtained when the disease was refractory, from a patient treated with antithyroid drugs. The TCR originated in a female donor with Graves disease. In nucleotides, the CDR3 is TGTGCCAGCAGGACGGGGGCCGTGATTGGCTACACCTTC. Residues: CASRTGAVIGYTF.